This T cell receptor (beta chain) comes out of a study of T cells in Graves' hyperthyroidism and ophthalmopathy. Regarding the study as a whole: Appearing also in blood were most of the thyroid clonotypes expanded above 0.001.

Germline V gene data show CDR1 as LGHNT and CDR2 as FRNRAP. The CDR3 loop spans 14 amino acids. The V end lost 5 bases, the J end lost 5 bases, and 15 bases lay between the germline ends. Amplification of TCR beta CDR3 regions was performed using RNA transcripts as template. Using the HTBI primer set, a first-round RT-PCR was run on the TCR CDR3. TCRdb reprocessed the multiplex PCR reads via MiXCR and lists one record per CDR3 protein. The data hold more than 500,000 distinct CDR3 sequences, with around 16% observed a single time. This clonotype was detected many times. Its antigen is unidentified. Absence of ophthalmopathy progression within 18 months defined stable Graves' hyperthyroidism. Newly diagnosed hyperthyroidism patients aged 18 to 65 years had disease lasting under 2 months.

This clonotype was sampled from a woman under 40 with Graves' hyperthyroidism. Sequenced: blood. The rearrangement joins TRBV12-5 to TRBJ2-5; D is perhaps TRBD1 (6 bases). Here the CDR3 reads CASGQTGTQETQYF. The CDR3 DNA reads as TGTGCTAGTGGTCAAACCGGGACACAGGAGACCCAGTACTTC.